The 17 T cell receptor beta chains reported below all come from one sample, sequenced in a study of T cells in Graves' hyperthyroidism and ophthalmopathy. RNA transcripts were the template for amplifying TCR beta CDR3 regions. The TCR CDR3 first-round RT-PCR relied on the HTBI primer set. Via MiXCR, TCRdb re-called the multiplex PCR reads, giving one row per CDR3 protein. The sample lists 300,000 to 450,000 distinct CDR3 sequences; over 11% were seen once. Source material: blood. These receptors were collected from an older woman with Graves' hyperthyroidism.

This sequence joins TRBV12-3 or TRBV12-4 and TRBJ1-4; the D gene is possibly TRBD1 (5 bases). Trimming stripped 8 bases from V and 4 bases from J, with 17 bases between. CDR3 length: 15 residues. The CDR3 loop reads CASGKTVTFNEKLFF. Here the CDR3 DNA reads TGTGCCAGCGGTAAGACAGTGACGTTTAATGAAAAACTGTTTTTT.

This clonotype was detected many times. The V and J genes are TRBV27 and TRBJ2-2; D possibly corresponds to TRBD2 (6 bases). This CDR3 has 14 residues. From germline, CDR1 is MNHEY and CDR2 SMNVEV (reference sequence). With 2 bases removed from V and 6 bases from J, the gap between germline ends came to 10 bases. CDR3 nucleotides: TGTGCCAGCAGTTTACTAGCGTTAGCCGGGGAGCTGTTTTTT. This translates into CASSLLALAGELFF.

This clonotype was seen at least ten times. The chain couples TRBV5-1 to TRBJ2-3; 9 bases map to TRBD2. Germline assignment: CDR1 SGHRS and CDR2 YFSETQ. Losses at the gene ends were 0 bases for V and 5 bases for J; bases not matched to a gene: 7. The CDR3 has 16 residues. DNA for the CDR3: TGCGCCAGCAGCTTGGCCCGCGGGAGGGCCCTAGATACGCAGTATTTT. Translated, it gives CASSLARGRALDTQYF.

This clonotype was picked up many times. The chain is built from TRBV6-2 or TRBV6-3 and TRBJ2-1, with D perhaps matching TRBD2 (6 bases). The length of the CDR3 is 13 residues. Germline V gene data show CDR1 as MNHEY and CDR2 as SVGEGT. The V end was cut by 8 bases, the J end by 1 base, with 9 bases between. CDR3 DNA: TGTGCCAGCTGTCTAGCGTCCTACAATGAGCAGTTCTTC. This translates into CASCLASYNEQFF.

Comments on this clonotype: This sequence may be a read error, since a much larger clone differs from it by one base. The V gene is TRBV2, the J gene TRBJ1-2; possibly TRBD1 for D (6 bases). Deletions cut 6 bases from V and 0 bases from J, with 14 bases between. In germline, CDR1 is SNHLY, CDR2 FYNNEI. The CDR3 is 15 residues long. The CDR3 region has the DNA TGTGCCAGCAGGATAACAGGGATCTCTAACTATGGCTACACCTTC. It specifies CASRITGISNYGYTF. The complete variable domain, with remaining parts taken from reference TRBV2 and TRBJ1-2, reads EPEVTQTPSHQVTQMGQEVILRCVPISNHLYFYWYRQILGQKVEFLVSFYNNEISEKSEIFDDQFSVERPDGSNFTLKIRSTKLEDSAMYFCASRITGISNYGYTFGSGTRLTVV.

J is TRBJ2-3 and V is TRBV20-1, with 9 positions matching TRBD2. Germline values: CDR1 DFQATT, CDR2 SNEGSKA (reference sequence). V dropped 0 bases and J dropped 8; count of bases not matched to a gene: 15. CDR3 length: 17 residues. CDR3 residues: CSARDLMGAGGPGTQYF. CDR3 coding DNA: TGCAGTGCTAGAGATCTTATGGGTGCGGGAGGGCCGGGTACGCAGTATTTT.

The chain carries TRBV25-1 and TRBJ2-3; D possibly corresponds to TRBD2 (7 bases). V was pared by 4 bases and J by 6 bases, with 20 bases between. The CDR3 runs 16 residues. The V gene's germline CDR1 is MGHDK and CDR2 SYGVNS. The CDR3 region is CASSVRGATSADTQYF. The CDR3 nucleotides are TGTGCCAGCAGTGTTCGGGGGGCCACATCAGCCGATACGCAGTATTTT. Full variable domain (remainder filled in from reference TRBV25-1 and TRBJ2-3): EADIYQTPRYLVIGTGKKITLECSQTMGHDKMYWYQQDPGMELHLIHYSYGVNSTEKGDLSSESTVSRIRTEHFPLTLESARPSHTSQYLCASSVRGATSADTQYFGPGTRLTVL.

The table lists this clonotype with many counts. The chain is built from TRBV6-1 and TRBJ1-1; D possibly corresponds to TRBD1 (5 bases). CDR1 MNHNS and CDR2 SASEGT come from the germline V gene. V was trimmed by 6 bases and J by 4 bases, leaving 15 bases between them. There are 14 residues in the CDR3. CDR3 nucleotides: TGTGCCAGCAGGGTTGGGGGTTCAGGCACTGAAGCTTTCTTT. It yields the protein CASRVGGSGTEAFF.

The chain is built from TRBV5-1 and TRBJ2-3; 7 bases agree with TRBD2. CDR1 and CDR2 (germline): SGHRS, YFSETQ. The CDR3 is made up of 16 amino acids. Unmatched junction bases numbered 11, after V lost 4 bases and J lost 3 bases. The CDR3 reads CASSPGLSQSTDTQYF. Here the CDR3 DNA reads TGCGCCAGCAGCCCGGGACTATCACAATCTACAGATACGCAGTATTTT.

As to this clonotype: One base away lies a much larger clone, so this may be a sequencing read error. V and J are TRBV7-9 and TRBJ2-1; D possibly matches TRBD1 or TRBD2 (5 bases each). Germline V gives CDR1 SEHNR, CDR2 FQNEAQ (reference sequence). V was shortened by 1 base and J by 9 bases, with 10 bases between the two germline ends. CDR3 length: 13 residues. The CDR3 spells CASSLVERGEQFF. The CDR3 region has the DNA TGTGCCAGCAGCTTAGTGGAGAGGGGTGAGCAGTTCTTC.

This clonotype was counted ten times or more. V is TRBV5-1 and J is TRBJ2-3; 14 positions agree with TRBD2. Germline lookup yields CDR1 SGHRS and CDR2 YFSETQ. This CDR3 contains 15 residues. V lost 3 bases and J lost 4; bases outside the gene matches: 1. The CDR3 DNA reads TGCGCCAGCAGCTCGACTAGCGGGAGGGCAGATACGCAGTATTTT. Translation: CASSSTSGRADTQYF.

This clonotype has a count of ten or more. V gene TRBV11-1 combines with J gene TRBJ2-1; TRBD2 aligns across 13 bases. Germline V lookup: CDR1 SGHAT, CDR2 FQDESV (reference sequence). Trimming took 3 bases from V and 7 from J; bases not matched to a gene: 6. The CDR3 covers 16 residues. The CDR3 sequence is CASSLLRLAGGNEQFF. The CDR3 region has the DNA TGTGCCAGCAGCTTGTTGAGACTAGCGGGAGGAAATGAGCAGTTCTTC.

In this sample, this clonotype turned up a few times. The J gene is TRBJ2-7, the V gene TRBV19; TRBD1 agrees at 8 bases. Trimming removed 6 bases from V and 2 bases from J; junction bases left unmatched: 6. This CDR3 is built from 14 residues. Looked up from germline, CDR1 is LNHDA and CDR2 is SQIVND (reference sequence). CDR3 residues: CASSNRGFTYEQYF. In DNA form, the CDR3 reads TGTGCCAGTAGCAACAGGGGGTTTACCTACGAGCAGTACTTC.

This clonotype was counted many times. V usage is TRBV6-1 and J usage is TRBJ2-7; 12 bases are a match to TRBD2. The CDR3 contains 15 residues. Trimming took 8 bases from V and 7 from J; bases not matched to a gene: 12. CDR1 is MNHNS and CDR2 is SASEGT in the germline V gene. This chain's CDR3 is CASSTDTSGRREQYF. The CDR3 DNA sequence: TGTGCCAGCTCTACAGACACTAGCGGGAGGAGGGAGCAGTACTTC.

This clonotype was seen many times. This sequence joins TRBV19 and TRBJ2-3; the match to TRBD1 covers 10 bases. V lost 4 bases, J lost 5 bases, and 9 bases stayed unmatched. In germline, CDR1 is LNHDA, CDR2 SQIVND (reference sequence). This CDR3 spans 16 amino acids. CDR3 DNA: TGTGCCAGTAGTAACCCGGACAGGGGGAGTGGAGATACGCAGTATTTT. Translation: CASSNPDRGSGDTQYF.

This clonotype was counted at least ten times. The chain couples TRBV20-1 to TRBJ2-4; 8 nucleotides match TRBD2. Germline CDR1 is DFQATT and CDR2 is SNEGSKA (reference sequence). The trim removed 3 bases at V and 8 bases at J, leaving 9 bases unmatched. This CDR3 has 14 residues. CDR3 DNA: TGCAGTGCTAGCGGGGGGGGAGGGAATGACATTCAGTACTTC. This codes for CSASGGGGNDIQYF.

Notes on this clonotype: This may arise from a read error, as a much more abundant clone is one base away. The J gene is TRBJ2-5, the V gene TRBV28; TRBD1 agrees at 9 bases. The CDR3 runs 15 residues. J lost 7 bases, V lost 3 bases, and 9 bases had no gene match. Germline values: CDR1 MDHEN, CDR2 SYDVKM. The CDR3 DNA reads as TGTGCCAGCAGTTTTCGTACAGGGGGCATAGGGACCCAGTACTTC. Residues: CASSFRTGGIGTQYF.